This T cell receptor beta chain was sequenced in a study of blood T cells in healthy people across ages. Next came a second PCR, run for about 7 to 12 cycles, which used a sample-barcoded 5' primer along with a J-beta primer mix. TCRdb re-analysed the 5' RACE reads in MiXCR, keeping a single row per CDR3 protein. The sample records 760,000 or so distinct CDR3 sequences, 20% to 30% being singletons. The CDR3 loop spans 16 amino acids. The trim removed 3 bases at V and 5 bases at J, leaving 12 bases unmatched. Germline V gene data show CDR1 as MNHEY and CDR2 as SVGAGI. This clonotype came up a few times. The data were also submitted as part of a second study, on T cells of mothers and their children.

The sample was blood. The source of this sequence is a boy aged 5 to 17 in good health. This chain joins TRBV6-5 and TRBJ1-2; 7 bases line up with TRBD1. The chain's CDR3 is CASSYGGQQGRYGYTF. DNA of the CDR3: TGTGCCAGCAGTTATGGTGGGCAACAGGGGCGGTATGGCTACACCTTC.